This is a list of T cell receptor beta chains from one sample in a study of T cell repertoires in cytomegalovirus infection. TCRdb fed the reads into MiXCR, producing one record per CDR3 protein. The data show 200,000 to 300,000 distinct CDR3 sequences, roughly an eighth seen once. The sample consisted of PBMCs. The receptors derive from a human donor in good health (CMV status not recorded). Some clones in this sample may be carry-over from other donors' samples. CDR3s include the opening cysteine and the closing phenylalanine or tryptophan. The order of the fields is clone size, D gene, J gene, V gene, CDR3 DNA, CDR3 protein. A D gene is named only where the DNA matches it firmly. Where a row states a size, it is once, few, many or the class of an expanded clone; other rows omit it.

.	.	TRBJ2-1	TRBV14	TGTGCCAGCAGCCAACGGAGCTACTCCTACAATGAGCAGTTCTTC	CASSQRSYSYNEQFF
.	.	TRBJ2-1	TRBV11-2	TGTGCCAGCAGCTTACATCTAGCTTCGGGGAATGAGCAGTTCTTC	CASSLHLASGNEQFF
few	.	TRBJ1-2	TRBV29-1	TGCAGCGTTGAGAGTCAGAGAAACTATGGCTACACCTTC	CSVESQRNYGYTF
.	.	TRBJ2-3	TRBV20-1	TGCAGTGCTAGCGCGGCGATACGGACAGATACGCAGTATTTT	CSASAAIRTDTQYF
many	TRBD1	TRBJ2-6	TRBV7-2	TGTGCCAGCAGCCCCCACGGGACAGGGGACTTCTCTGGGGCCAACGTCCTGACTTTC	CASSPHGTGDFSGANVLTF
few	.	TRBJ1-1	TRBV20-1	TGCAGTGCTACTGGGACGGCTAACACTGAAGCTTTCTTT	CSATGTANTEAFF
.	.	TRBJ2-7	TRBV20-1	TGCAGTGCTAGCGAGGGGGGGGGGCCCTACGAGCAGTACTTC	CSASEGGGPYEQYF
once	.	TRBJ1-2	TRBV20-1	TGCAGTGCTAGTAGGGCTTTGGGCTACACCTTC	CSASRALGYTF
many	.	TRBJ2-6	TRBV7-9	TGTGCTCCCGCCTCTGGGGCCAACGTCCTGACTTTC	CAPASGANVLTF
few	.	TRBJ1-3	TRBV3-1	TGTGCCAGCAGCTACCGCAGGGATACTGGAAACACCATATATTTT	CASSYRRDTGNTIYF
many	TRBD2	TRBJ2-7	TRBV9	TGTGCCAGCAGCTCGCCCTCCGGGGGCGGGAGGGGAACCTACGAGCAGTACTTC	CASSSPSGGGRGTYEQYF
few	TRBD2	TRBJ2-3	TRBV7-9	TGTGCCAGCAGCTTCAAAGCATTCGAACTAGCGGGAGAGGTAGATACGCAGTATTTT	CASSFKAFELAGEVDTQYF
few	.	TRBJ2-7	TRBV12-3/TRBV12-4	TGTGCCAGCAGCCTCGACTCAACGACTGGCGAGCAGTACTTC	CASSLDSTTGEQYF
many	.	TRBJ2-7	TRBV11-2	TGTGCCAGCAGCTTTGGGGCCCGATGGTCCTACGAGCAGTACTTC	CASSFGARWSYEQYF
.	TRBD2	TRBJ2-7	TRBV20-1	TGCAGTGCTAGGATAATAGCGGGGTACGAGCAGTACTTC	CSARIIAGYEQYF
few	.	TRBJ1-4	TRBV7-3	TGTGCCAGCAGCTTAAGAGGGGAAGCTAATGAAAAACTGTTTTTT	CASSLRGEANEKLFF
many	.	TRBJ2-2	TRBV7-2	TGTGCCAGCAGCTTACCGTTTGGGGAGCTGTTTTTT	CASSLPFGELFF
many	TRBD1	TRBJ2-1	TRBV7-9	TGTGCCAGCAGCACGACAGGGGGCTCCTACAATGAGCAGTTCTTC	CASSTTGGSYNEQFF
few	TRBD1	TRBJ1-1	TRBV7-3	TGTGCCAGCAGCTTAGGGCCGGGACAGAGGCCTTTCTTT	CASSLGPGQRPFF
many	.	TRBJ2-2	TRBV9	TGTGCCAGCAGCGTGGGACCACGAACCGGGGAGCTGTTTTTT	CASSVGPRTGELFF
few	.	TRBJ1-6	TRBV2	TGTGCCAGCAGTGAAAGTCAGGGGCTGAATTCACCCCTCCACTTT	CASSESQGLNSPLHF
many	.	TRBJ1-1	TRBV6-5	TGTGCCAGCAGGATACAGGCGTTGAACACTGAAGCTTTCTTT	CASRIQALNTEAFF
.	TRBD2	TRBJ2-7	TRBV28	TGTGCCAGCAGTTGGACTAGCGGGCTCTACGAGCAGTACTTC	CASSWTSGLYEQYF
.	.	TRBJ1-4	TRBV11-3	TGTGCCTGCAGCTTGGGAGTGAATGAAAAACTGTTTTTT	CACSLGVNEKLFF
many	.	TRBJ2-3	TRBV28	TGTGCCAGCAGTTTAGGAGCGGCGTCCACAGATACGCAGTATTTT	CASSLGAASTDTQYF
many	TRBD2	TRBJ2-3	TRBV7-8	TGTGCCAGCAGCTCCACCCTTAGCGGGACTAGCACAGATACGCAGTATTTT	CASSSTLSGTSTDTQYF
few	.	TRBJ1-5	TRBV18	TGTGCCAGCTCACGAGACGATGAACCGGGCAGTCAGCCCCAGCATTTT	CASSRDDEPGSQPQHF
few	TRBD1	TRBJ2-5	TRBV7-9	TGTGCCAGCAGCTCTTGGACAGGGGTCCAAGAGACCCAGTACTTC	CASSSWTGVQETQYF
.	TRBD1	TRBJ1-1	TRBV5-1	TGCGCCAGCAGCCTCACAGGGGGTTATCGTGGCACTGAAGCTTTCTTT	CASSLTGGYRGTEAFF
many	TRBD2	TRBJ2-2	TRBV7-2	TGTGCCAGCACCGTAGCTAGCGGGAGGGCCCCAACCGGGGAGCTGTTTTTT	CASTVASGRAPTGELFF
few	.	TRBJ2-3	TRBV5-1	TGCGCCAGCAGCTTGGGGGACAGCACAGATACGCAGTATTTT	CASSLGDSTDTQYF
.	TRBD1	TRBJ1-5	TRBV6-1	TGTGCCAGCAGTGCCACCGACAGGGGGCGATATCAGCCCCAGCATTTT	CASSATDRGRYQPQHF
many	.	TRBJ2-7	TRBV7-2	TGTGCCAGCAGCCCCGTGACAATCCGAGAGCAGTACTTC	CASSPVTIREQYF
many	.	TRBJ2-3	TRBV5-6	TGTGCCAGCAGCTTATCTTTTGATACGCAGTATTTT	CASSLSFDTQYF
.	.	TRBJ1-5	TRBV20-1	TGCAGTGCTAGAGGGCAGAACTTTAATAGCAATCAGCCCCAGCATTTT	CSARGQNFNSNQPQHF
many	.	TRBJ2-1	TRBV28	TGTGCCAGCAGCGACTCGATGCGGCTAGTTAAGGGTGAGCAGTTCTTC	CASSDSMRLVKGEQFF
few	.	TRBJ2-7	TRBV29-1	TGCAGCGTTGTGGCAGTCGATACCTACGAGCAGTACTTC	CSVVAVDTYEQYF
.	.	TRBJ1-2	TRBV20-1	TGCAGTGCCAGTCCGTTGGGAGGCTACACCTTC	CSASPLGGYTF